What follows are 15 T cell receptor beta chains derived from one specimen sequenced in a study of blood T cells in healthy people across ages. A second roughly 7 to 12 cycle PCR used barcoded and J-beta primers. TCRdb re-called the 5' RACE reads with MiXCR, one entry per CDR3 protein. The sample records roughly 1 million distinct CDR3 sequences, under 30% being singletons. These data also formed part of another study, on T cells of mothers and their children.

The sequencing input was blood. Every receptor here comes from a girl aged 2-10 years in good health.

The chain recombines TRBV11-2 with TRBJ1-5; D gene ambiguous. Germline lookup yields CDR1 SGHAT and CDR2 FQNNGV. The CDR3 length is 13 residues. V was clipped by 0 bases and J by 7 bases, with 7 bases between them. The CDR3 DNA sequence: TGTGCCAGCAGCTTAGAGGCCGGACAGCCCCAGCATTTT. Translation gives CASSLEAGQPQHF. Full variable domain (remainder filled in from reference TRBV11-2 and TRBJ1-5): EAGVAQSPRYKIIEKRQSVAFWCNPISGHATLYWYQQILGQGPKLLIQFQNNGVVDDSQLPKDRFSAERLKGVDSTLKIQPAKLEDSAVYLCASSLEAGQPQHFGDGTRLSIL.

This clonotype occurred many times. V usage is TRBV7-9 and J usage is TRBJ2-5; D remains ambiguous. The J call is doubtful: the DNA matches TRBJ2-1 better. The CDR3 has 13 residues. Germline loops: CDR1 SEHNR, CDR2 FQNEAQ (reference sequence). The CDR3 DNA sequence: TGTGCCAGCAGCTTAGGGCCGGGTGATGAGCAGTTCTTC. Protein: CASSLGPGDEQFF.

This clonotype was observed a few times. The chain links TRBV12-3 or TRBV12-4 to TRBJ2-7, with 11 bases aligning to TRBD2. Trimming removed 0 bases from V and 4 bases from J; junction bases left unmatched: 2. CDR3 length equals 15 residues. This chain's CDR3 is CASSLASGRAYEQYF. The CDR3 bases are TGTGCCAGCAGTTTAGCTAGCGGGAGGGCTTACGAGCAGTACTTC.

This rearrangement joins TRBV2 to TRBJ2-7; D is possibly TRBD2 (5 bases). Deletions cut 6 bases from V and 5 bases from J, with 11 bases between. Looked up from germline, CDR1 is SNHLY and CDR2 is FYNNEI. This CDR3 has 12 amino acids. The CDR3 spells CASRRKGDEQYF. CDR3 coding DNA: TGTGCCAGCAGGCGGAAGGGAGACGAGCAGTACTTC.

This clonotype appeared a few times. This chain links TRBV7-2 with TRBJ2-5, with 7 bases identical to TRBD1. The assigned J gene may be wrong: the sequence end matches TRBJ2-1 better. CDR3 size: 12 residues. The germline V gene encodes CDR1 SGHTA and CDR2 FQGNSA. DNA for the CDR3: TGTGCCAGCAGCTTTCTCGGGACAGTCCAGTTCTTC. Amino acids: CASSFLGTVQFF.

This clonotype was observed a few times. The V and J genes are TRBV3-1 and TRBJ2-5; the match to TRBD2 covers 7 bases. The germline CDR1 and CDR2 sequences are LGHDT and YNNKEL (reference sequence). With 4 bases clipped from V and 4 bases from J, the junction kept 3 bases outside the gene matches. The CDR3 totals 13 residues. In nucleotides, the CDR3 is TGTGCCAGCAGCCGTACTAGCGTAGAGACCCAGTACTTC. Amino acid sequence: CASSRTSVETQYF.

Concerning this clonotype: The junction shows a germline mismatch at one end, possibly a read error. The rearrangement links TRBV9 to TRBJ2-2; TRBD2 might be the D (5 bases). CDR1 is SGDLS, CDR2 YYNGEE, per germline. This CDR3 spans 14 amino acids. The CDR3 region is CASSVTPGSGELFF. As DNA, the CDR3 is TGTGCTAGCAGCGTAACTCCGGGGTCCGGGGAGCTGTTTTTT.

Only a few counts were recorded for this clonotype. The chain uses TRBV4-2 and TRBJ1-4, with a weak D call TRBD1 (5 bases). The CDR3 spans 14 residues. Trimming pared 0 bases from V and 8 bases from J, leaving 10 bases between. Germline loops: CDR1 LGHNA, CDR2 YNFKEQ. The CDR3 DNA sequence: TGTGCCAGCAGCCAAGAGAAGACAGTCGAAAAACTGTTTTTT. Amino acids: CASSQEKTVEKLFF.

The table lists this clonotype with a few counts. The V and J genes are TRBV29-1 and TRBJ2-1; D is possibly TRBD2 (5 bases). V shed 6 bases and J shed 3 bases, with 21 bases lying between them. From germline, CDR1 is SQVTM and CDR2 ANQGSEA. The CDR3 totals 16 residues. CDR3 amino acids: CSVDPAIAPNYNEQFF. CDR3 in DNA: TGCAGCGTAGACCCGGCTATAGCGCCCAACTACAATGAGCAGTTCTTC.

The CDR3 bases are TGCAGCGTTAATCAGGGGCGGGAGACCCAGTACTTC. Translated, it gives CSVNQGRETQYF. This sequence joins TRBV29-1 and TRBJ2-5, with D perhaps TRBD1 (6 bases). Deletions cut 5 bases from V and 5 bases from J, with 12 bases between. CDR1 SQVTM and CDR2 ANQGSEA come from the germline V gene. The CDR3 extends over 12 amino acids.

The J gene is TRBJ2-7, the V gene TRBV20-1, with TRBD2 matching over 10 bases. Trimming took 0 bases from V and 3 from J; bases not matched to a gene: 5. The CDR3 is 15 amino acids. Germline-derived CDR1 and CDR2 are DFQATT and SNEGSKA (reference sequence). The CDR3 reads CSARDPGLAHYEQYF. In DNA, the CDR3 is TGCAGTGCTAGAGACCCGGGACTAGCGCACTACGAGCAGTACTTC.

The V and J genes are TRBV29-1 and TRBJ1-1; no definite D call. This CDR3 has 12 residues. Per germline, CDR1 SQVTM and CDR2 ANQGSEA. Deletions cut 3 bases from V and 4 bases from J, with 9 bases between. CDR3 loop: CSVDPVLTEAFF. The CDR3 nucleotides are TGCAGCGTTGACCCCGTACTCACTGAAGCTTTCTTT.

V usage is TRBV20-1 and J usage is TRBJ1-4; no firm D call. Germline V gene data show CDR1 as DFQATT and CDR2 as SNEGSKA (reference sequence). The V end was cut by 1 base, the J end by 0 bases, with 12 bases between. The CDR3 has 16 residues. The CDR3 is CSARGSYPATNEKLFF. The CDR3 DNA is TGCAGTGCTAGAGGAAGCTACCCTGCAACTAATGAAAAACTGTTTTTT.

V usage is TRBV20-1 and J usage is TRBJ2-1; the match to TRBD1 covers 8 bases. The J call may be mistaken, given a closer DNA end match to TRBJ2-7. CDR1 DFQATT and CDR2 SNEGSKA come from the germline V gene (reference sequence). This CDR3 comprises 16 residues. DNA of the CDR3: TGCAGTGCTAGAGCTACGACAGGGGCTGAAACCTACGAGCAGTACTTC. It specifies CSARATTGAETYEQYF.

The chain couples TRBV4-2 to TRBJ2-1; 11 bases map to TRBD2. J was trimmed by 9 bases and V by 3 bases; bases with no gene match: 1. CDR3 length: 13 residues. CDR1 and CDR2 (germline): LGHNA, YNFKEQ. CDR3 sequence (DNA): TGTGCCAGCAGCCAGACTAGCGGGACTGAGCAGTTCTTC. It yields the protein CASSQTSGTEQFF.